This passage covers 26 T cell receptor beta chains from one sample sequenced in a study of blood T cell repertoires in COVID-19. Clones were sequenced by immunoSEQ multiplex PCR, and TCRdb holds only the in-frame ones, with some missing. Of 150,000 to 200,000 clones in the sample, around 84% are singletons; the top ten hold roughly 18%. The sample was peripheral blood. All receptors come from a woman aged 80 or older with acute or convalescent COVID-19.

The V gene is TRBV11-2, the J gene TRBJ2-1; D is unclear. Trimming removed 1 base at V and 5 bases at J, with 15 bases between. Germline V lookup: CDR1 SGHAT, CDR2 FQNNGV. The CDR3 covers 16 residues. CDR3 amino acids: CASSLVLRGMNNEQFF. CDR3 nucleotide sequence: TGTGCCAGCAGCTTAGTCCTCCGCGGAATGAACAATGAGCAGTTCTTC.

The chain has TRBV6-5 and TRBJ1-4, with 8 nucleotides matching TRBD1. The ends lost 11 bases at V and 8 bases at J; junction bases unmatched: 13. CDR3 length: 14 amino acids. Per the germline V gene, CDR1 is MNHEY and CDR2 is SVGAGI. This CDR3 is CAGGTRGLREKLFF. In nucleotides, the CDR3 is TGTGCCGGCGGGACCAGGGGGCTTAGGGAAAAACTGTTTTTT.

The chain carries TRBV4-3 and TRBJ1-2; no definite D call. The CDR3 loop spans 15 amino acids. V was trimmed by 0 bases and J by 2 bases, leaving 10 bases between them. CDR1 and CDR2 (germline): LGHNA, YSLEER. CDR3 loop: CASSQDGGGNYGYTF. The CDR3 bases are TGCGCCAGCAGCCAAGATGGCGGTGGAAACTATGGCTACACCTTC.

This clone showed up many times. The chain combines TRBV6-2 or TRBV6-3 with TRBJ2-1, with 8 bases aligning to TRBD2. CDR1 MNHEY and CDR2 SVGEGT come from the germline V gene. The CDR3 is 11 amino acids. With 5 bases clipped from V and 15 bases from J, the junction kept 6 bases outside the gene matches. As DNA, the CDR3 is TGTGCCAGCAGTATGGGGACTAGTGGGTTCTTC. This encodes CASSMGTSGFF.

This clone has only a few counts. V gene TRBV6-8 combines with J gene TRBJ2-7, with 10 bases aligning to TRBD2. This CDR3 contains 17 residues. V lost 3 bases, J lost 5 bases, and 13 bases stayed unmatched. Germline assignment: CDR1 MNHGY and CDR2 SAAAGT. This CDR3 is CASSYRAGGLILHEQYF. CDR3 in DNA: TGTGCCAGCAGTTATCGAGCGGGAGGGTTGATCCTCCACGAGCAGTACTTC.

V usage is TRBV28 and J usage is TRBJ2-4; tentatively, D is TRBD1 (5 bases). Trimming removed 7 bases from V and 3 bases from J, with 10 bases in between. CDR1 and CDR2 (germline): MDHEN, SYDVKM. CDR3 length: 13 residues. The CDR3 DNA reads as TGTGCCAGCACACCAGGGAACAAAAACATTCAGTACTTC. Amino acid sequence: CASTPGNKNIQYF.

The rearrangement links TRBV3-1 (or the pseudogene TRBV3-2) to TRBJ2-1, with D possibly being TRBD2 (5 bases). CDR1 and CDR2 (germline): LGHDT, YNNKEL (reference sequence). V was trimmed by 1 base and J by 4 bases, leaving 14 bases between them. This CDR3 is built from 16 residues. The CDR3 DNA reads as TGTGCCAGCAGCCAAGTGACCGGGAAGGGTTACAATGAGCAGTTCTTC. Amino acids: CASSQVTGKGYNEQFF.

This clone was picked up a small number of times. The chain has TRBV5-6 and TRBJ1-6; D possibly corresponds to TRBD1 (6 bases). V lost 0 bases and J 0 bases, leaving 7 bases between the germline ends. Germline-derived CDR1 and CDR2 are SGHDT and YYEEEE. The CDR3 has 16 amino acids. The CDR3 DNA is TGTGCCAGCAGCTTGGCGGACAGCTCCTATAATTCACCCCTCCACTTT. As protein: CASSLADSSYNSPLHF.

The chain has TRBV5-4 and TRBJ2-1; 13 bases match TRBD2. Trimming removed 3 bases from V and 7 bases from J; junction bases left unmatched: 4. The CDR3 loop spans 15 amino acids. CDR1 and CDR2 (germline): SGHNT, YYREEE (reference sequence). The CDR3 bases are TGTGCCAGCAGCTCTGGACTAGCGGGGGTTAATGAGCAGTTCTTC. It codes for CASSSGLAGVNEQFF.

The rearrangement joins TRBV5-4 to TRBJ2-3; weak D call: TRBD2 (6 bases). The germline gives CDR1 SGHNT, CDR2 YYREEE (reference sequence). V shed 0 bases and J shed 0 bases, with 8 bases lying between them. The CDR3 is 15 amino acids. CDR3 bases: TGTGCCAGCAGCTTGGGGGGGGATAGCACAGATACGCAGTATTTT. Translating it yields CASSLGGDSTDTQYF.

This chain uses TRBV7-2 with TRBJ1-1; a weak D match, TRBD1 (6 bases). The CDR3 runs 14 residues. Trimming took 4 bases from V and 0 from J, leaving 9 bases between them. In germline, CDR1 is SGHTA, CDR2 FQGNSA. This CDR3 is CASSSDRLNTEAFF. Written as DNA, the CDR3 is TGTGCCAGCAGCTCGGACAGATTGAACACTGAAGCTTTCTTT. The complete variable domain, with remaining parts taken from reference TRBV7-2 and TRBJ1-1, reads GAGVSQSPSNKVTEKGKDVELRCDPISGHTALYWYRQSLGQGLEFLIYFQGNSAPDKSGLPSDRFSAERTGGSVSTLTIQRTQQEDSAVYLCASSSDRLNTEAFFGQGTRLTVV.

The CDR3 DNA reads TGTGCCAGCAGCTTAGCAGGGGACTCCTACGAGCAGTACTTC. Translating gives CASSLAGDSYEQYF. The rearrangement uses TRBV7-9 and TRBJ2-7; D perhaps matches TRBD1 (5 bases). Germline V gene data show CDR1 as SEHNR and CDR2 as FQNEAQ (reference sequence). This CDR3 contains 14 residues. Trimming stripped 0 bases from V and 0 bases from J, with 6 bases between. Full variable domain (rest looked up from reference TRBV7-9 and TRBJ2-7): DTGVSQNPRHKITKRGQNVTFRCDPISEHNRLYWYRQTLGQGPEFLTYFQNEAQLEKSRLLSDRFSAERPKGSFSTLEIQRTEQGDSAMYLCASSLAGDSYEQYFGPGTRLTVT.

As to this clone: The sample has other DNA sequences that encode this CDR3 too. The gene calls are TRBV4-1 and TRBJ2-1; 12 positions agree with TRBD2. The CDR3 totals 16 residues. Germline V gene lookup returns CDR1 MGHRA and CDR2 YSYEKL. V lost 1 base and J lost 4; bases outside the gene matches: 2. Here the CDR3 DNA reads TGCGCCAGCAGCCAAGGGGGGACTAGCGGGTACAATGAGCAGTTCTTC. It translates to CASSQGGTSGYNEQFF.

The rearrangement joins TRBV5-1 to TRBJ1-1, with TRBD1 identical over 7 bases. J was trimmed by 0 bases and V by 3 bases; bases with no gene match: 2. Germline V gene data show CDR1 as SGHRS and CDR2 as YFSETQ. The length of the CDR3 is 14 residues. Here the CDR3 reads CASSSGQMNTEAFF. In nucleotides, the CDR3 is TGCGCCAGCAGCTCGGGACAGATGAACACTGAAGCTTTCTTT.

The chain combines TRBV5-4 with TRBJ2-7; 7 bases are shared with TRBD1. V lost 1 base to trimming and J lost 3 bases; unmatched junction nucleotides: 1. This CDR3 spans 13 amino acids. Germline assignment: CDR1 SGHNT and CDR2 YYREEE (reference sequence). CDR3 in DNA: TGTGCCAGCAGCTTGAACAGGGGCTACGAGCAGTACTTC. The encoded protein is CASSLNRGYEQYF. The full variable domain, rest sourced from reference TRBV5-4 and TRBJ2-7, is ETGVTQSPTHLIKTRGQQVTLRCSSQSGHNTVSWYQQALGQGPQFIFQYYREEENGRGNFPPRFSGLQFPNYSSELNVNALELDDSALYLCASSLNRGYEQYFGPGTRLTVT.

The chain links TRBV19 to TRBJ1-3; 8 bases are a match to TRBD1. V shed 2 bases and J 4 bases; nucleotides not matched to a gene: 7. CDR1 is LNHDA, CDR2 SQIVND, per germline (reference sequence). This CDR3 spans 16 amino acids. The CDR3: CASSIKGTGGGNTIYF. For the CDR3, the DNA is TGTGCCAGTAGTATAAAAGGGACAGGCGGAGGAAACACCATATATTTT.

The chain's CDR3 is CASSKRRKGSGNPYNEQFF. Written as DNA, the CDR3 is TGTGCCAGCAGCAAAAGGCGGAAGGGTAGCGGGAATCCCTACAATGAGCAGTTCTTC. V gene TRBV21-1 combines with J gene TRBJ2-1; the table's D call, TRBD2, has no DNA check behind it. TRBV21-1 is labeled a pseudogene. There are 19 residues in the CDR3.

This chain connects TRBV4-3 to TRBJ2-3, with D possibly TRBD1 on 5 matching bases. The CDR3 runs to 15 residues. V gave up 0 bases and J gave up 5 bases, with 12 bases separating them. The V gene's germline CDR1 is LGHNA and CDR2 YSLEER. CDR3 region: CASSQDRVLQDTQYF. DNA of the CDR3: TGCGCCAGCAGCCAAGACAGGGTTTTACAAGATACGCAGTATTTT.

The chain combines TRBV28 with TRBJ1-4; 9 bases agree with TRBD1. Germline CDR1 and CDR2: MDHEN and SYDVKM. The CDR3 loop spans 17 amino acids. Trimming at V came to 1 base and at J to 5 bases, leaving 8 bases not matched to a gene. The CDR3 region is CASSLFGWTGANEKLFF. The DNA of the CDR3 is TGTGCCAGCAGTTTATTCGGATGGACAGGGGCAAATGAAAAACTGTTTTTT.

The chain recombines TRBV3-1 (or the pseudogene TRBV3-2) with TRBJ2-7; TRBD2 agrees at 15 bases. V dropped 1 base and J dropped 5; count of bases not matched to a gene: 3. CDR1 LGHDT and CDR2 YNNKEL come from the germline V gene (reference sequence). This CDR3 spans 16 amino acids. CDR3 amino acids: CASSQAGLAGGHEQYF. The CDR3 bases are TGTGCCAGCAGCCAAGCGGGACTAGCGGGAGGTCACGAGCAGTACTTC.

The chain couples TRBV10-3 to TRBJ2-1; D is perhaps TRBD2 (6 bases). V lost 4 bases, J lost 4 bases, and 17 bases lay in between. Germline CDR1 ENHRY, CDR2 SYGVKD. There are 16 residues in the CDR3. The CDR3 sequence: CAISGHSEGVYNEQFF. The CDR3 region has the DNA TGTGCCATCAGTGGCCATTCGGAGGGAGTTTACAATGAGCAGTTCTTC.

This chain's CDR3 is CASSFGTSGGADQYF. The DNA of the CDR3 is TGTGCCAGCAGCTTCGGGACTAGCGGGGGGGCGGATCAGTACTTC. The chain employs TRBV5-4 and TRBJ2-7; TRBD2 agrees at 16 bases. Germline V gene lookup returns CDR1 SGHNT and CDR2 YYREEE (reference sequence). Trimming removed 2 bases from V and 10 bases from J; junction bases left unmatched: 6. The CDR3 loop spans 15 amino acids.

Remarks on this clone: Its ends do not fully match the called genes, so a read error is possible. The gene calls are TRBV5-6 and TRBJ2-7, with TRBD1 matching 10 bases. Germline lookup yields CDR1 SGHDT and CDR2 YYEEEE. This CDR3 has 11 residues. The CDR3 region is CASSPGTGVQF. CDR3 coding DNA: TGTGCCAGCAGCCCCGGGACAGGGGTTCAATTC.

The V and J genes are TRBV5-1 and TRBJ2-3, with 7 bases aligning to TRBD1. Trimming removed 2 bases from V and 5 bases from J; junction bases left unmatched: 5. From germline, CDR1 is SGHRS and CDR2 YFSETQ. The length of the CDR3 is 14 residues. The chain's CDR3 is CASSFDRVGDTQYF. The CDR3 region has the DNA TGCGCCAGCAGCTTTGACAGGGTAGGAGATACGCAGTATTTT.

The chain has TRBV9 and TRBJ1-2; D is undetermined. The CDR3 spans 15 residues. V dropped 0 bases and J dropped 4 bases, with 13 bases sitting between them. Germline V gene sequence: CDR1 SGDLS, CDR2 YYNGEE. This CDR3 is CASSVGGGSFYGYTF. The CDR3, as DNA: TGTGCCAGCAGCGTAGGAGGAGGCAGCTTCTATGGCTACACCTTC.

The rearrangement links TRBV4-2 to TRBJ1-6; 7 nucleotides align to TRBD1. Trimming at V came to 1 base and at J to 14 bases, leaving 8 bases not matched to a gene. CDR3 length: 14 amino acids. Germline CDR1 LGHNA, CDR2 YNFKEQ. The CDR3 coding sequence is TGTGCCAGCAGCCAAGGACAGGGAAGGGGGGCCCTCCACTTT. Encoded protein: CASSQGQGRGALHF.